This T cell receptor (beta chain) was recorded in a study of blood T cell repertoires in COVID-19. Background on the study: Acute and convalescent COVID-19 samples came from the United States, Italy and Spain. T cells, B-cell-depleted T cells, or PBMCs supplied cDNA or gDNA.

As handled by the study authors: Researchers report that nucleated cell counts were estimated from reference gene primer amplification. Only in-frame clones appear in the TCRdb table, and some are missing; sequencing was by immunoSEQ multiplex PCR. The DNA gave D and trimming, while V, J and clone size come from that table. The table records 260,000 or so clones, roughly 80% of them present only once. This CDR3 comprises 16 residues. From germline, CDR1 is KGHSH and CDR2 LQKENI. V dropped 0 bases and J dropped 1 base, with 10 bases sitting between them. Specimen: peripheral blood. The sequence was collected from a woman in her seventies with acute or convalescent COVID-19. The V and J genes are TRBV18 and TRBJ1-5; tentatively, D is TRBD1 (6 bases). This CDR3 is CASSPPGGASNQPQHF. Written as DNA, the CDR3 is TGTGCCAGCTCACCACCGGGGGGGGCCAGCAATCAGCCCCAGCATTTT.